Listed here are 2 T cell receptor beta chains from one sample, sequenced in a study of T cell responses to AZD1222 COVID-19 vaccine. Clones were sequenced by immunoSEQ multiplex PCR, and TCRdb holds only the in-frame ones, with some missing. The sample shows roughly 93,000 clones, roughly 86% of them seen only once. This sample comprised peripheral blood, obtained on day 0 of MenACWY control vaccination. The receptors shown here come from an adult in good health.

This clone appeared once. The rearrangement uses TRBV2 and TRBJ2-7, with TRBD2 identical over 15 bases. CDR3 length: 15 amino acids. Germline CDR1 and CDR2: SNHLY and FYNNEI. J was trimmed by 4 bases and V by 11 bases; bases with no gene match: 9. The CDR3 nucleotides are TGTGCCGGACGGACTAGCGGGGGGGCCGTTTACGAGCAGTACTTC. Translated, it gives CAGRTSGGAVYEQYF.

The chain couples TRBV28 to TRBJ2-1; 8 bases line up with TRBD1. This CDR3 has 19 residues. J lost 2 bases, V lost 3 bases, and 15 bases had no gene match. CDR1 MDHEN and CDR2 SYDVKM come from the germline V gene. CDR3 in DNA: TGTGCCAGCAGTTTCCGATCCCACATTGACAGGGGTCCCTACAATGAGCAGTTCTTC. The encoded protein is CASSFRSHIDRGPYNEQFF.